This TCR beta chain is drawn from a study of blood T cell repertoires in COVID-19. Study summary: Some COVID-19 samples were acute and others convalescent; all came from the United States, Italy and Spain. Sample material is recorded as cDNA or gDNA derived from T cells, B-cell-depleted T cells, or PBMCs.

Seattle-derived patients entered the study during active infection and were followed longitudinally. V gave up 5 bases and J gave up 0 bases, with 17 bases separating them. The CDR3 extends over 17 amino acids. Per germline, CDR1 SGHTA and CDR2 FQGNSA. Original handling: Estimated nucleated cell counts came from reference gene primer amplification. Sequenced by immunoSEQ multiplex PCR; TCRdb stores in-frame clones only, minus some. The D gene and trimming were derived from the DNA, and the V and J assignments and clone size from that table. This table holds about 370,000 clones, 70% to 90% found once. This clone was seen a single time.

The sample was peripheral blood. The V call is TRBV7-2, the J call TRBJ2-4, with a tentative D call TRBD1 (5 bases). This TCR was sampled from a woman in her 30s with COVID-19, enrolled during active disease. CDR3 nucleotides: TGTGCCAGCAGCCCCAATAAGGGGTTCGGAGCCAAAAACATTCAGTACTTC. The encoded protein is CASSPNKGFGAKNIQYF.